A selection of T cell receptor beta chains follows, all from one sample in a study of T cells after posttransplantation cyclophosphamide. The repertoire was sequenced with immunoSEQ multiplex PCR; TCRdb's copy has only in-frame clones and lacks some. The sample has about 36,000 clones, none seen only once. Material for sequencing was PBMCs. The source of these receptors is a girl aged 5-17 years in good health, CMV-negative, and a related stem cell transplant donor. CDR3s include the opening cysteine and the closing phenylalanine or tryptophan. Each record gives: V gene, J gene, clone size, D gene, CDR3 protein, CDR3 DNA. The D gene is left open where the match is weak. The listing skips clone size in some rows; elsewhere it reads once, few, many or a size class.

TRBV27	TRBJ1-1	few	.	CASSLSRGTEAFF	TGTGCCAGCAGTTTAAGCAGGGGAACTGAAGCTTTCTTT
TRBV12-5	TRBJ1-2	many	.	CASGWNSGGAIGYTF	TGTGCTAGTGGTTGGAATTCGGGAGGGGCTATAGGCTACACCTTC
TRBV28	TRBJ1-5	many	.	CASSQGTPAEHF	TGTGCCAGCAGTCAAGGGACACCAGCTGAGCATTTT
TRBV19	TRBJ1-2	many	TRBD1	CASSPGGNYGYTF	TGTGCCAGTAGCCCAGGGGGTAACTATGGCTACACCTTC
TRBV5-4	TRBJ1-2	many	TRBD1	CASSLEGQGDYGYTF	TGTGCCAGCAGCTTGGAGGGACAGGGGGACTATGGCTACACCTTC
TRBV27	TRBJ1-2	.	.	CASSLSPANYGYTF	TGTGCCAGCAGTTTATCTCCAGCTAACTATGGCTACACCTTC
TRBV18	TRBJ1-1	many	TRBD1	CASSPFLTGVRTEAFF	TGTGCCAGCTCACCATTCTTGACAGGGGTGAGGACTGAAGCTTTCTTT
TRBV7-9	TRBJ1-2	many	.	CASINTGTRYFSYGYTF	TGTGCCAGCATCAATACCGGGACACGATATTTTTCATATGGCTACACCTTC
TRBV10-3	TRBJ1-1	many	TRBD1	CAIAGTANTEAFF	TGTGCCATCGCCGGGACAGCGAACACTGAAGCTTTCTTT
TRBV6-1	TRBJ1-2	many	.	CASSEAQEGLNYGYTF	TGTGCCAGCAGTGAAGCGCAGGAGGGCTTGAACTATGGCTACACCTTC
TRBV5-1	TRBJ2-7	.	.	CASSLGRGLIHEQYF	TGCGCCAGCAGCTTGGGCAGGGGTCTTATCCACGAGCAGTACTTC
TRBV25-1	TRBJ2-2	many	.	CASSGPGWELFF	TGTGCCAGCAGTGGTCCCGGTTGGGAGCTGTTTTTT
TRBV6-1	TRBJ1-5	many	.	CASSPGQGQWPQHF	TGTGCCAGCTCCCCTGGGCAGGGGCAATGGCCCCAGCATTTT
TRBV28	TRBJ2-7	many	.	CASSLEQGRYEQYF	TGTGCCAGCAGTCTCGAACAGGGTCGCTACGAGCAGTACTTC
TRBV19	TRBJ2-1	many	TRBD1	CASTTILQGRGNEQFF	TGTGCCAGTACCACAATCTTACAGGGGCGCGGCAATGAGCAGTTCTTC
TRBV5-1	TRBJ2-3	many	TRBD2	CASGLAGDSTDTQYF	TGCGCCAGCGGACTAGCGGGAGACTCGACAGATACGCAGTATTTT
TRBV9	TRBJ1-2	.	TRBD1	CASSVGQGTNYGYTF	TGTGCCAGCAGCGTAGGACAGGGGACTAACTATGGCTACACCTTC
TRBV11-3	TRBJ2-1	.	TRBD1	CASSSSGTGNNEQFF	TGTGCCAGCAGCTCCTCCGGGACAGGGAACAATGAGCAGTTCTTC
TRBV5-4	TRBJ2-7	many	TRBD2	CASSPLGTSSEQYF	TGTGCCAGCAGCCCACTGGGGACTAGCTCCGAGCAGTACTTC
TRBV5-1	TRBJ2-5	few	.	CASSHQLGGTAQETQYF	TGCGCCAGCAGCCACCAGCTGGGCGGGACAGCGCAAGAGACCCAGTACTTC
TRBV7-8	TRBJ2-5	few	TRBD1	CASSARGLETQYF	TGTGCCAGCAGCGCGAGGGGGCTTGAGACCCAGTACTTC
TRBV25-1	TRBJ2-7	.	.	CASSESSYEQYF	TGTGCCAGCAGTGAATCGAGCTACGAGCAGTACTTC
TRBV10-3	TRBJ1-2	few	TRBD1	CAISERPGTGGGGYTF	TGTGCCATCAGTGAGCGCCCCGGGACAGGGGGCGGTGGCTACACCTTC
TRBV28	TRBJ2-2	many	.	CASTDRLEYTGELFF	TGTGCCAGCACAGATCGGCTAGAGTACACCGGGGAGCTGTTTTTT
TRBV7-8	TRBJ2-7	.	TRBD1	CASSFRDRGRYEQYF	TGTGCCAGCAGCTTCCGGGACAGGGGGAGATACGAGCAGTACTTC
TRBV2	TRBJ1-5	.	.	CASSEESGLFSYYSNQPQHF	TGTGCCAGCAGTGAAGAATCAGGACTGTTTTCATATTATAGCAATCAGCCCCAGCATTTT
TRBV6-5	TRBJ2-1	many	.	CASSLQPTSYNEQFF	TGTGCCAGCAGTTTACAGCCCACCTCCTACAATGAGCAGTTCTTC
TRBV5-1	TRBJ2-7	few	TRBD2	CASSLEASGYNEQYF	TGCGCCAGCAGCTTGGAGGCTAGCGGGTATAACGAGCAGTACTTC